This paragraph reports one T cell receptor beta chain. Its antigen is not identified. This CDR3 comprises 14 residues. The germline CDR1 and CDR2 sequences are SGHDN and FVKESK. Trimming stripped 3 bases from V and 0 bases from J, with 8 bases between. These data are taken from a study of Ad26.COV2.S vaccination and SARS-CoV-2 variants. The study's findings and limits: Non-spike TCR breadth was similar in vaccine and placebo recipients. Substantial breadth was reportedly displayed by spike-specific CD8+ and CD4+ T cell responses after vaccination.

This table comes from immunoSEQ multiplex PCR, and its TCRdb copy is limited to in-frame clones, with some not included. The sample lists around 370,000 clones, around 92% occurring once. The input for sequencing was peripheral blood, taken after recovery from COVID-19. The sequence was obtained from a human donor who had recovered from COVID-19. This chain uses TRBV14 with TRBJ1-2; D call uncertain. CDR3 nucleotides: TGTGCCAGCAGCCACAGAGCTGCTAACTATGGCTACACCTTC. It codes for CASSHRAANYGYTF.